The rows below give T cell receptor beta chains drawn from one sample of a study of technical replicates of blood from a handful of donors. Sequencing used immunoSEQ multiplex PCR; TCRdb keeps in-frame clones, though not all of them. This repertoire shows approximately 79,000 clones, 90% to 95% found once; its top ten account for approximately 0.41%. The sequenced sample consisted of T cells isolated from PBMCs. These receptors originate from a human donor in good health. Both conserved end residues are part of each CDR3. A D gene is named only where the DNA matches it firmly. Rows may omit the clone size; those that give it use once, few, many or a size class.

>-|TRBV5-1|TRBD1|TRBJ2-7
TGCGCCAGTCAGAGGGGGACAGGGGGCGTCGAGCAGTACTTC
CASQRGTGGVEQYF
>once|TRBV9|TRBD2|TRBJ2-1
TGTGCCAGCAGCTTGGGACTAGCCTATGAGCAGTTCTTC
CASSLGLAYEQFF
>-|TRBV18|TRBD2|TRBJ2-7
TGTGCCAGCTCACCATCAATATACGGGGGGGGCTACGAGCAGTACTTC
CASSPSIYGGGYEQYF
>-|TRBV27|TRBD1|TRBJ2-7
TGTGCCAGCAGTCCCTCATCCGGGACAGGCCACGAGCAGTACTTC
CASSPSSGTGHEQYF
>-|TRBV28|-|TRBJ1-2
TGTGCCAGCAGTTCGACCAGGGGAAAGACCTATGGCTACACCTTC
CASSSTRGKTYGYTF
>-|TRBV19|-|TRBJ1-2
TGTGCCAGTAGTATTCAGGGATCCAATGGCTACACCTTC
CASSIQGSNGYTF
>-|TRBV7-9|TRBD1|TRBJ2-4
TGTGCCAGCAGCTCACCTAAGAGACAGGGGGCAAACATTCAGTACTTC
CASSSPKRQGANIQYF
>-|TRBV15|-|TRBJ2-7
TGTGCCACCAGCAGAGATCTGTCACAACCGTACGAGCAGTACTTC
CATSRDLSQPYEQYF
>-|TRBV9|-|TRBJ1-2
TGTGCCAGCAGTGTAACTTTTGATGGCTACACCTTC
CASSVTFDGYTF
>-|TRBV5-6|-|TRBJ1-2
TGTGCCAGCAGCTTGCACCACAGGGCTCCGCTGTTTGGCTACACCTTC
CASSLHHRAPLFGYTF
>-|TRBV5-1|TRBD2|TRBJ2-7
TGCGCCAGCAGCGACAGCGGGAGTACGTACGAGCAGTACTTC
CASSDSGSTYEQYF
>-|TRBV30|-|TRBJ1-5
TGCGCCTGGAGTTCACTCGACAATCAGCCCCAGCATTTT
CAWSSLDNQPQHF
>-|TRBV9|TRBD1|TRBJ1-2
TGTGCCAGCAGCGGGCGACAGGGGACTAACTATGGCTACACCTTC
CASSGRQGTNYGYTF
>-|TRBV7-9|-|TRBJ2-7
TGTGCCAGCAGCTATGTGCAGGGACTTTACTACGAGCAGTACTTC
CASSYVQGLYYEQYF
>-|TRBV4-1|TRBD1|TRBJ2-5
TGCGCCAGCAGCCCAGGGACAGCCGGCCAAGAGACCCAGTACTTC
CASSPGTAGQETQYF
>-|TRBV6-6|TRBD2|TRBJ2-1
TGTGCCAGCAGGCGGGAGTACTCCTACAATGAGCAGTTCTTC
CASRREYSYNEQFF
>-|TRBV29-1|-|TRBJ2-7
TGCAGCGTTGAGGCCAACTCCTACGAGCAGTACTTC
CSVEANSYEQYF
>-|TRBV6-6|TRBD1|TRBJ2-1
TGTGCCAGCAGTTACCGAGGCAGGGGGCCCTACAATGAGCAGTTCTTC
CASSYRGRGPYNEQFF
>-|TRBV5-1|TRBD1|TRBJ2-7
TGCGCCAGCAGCGTACAGGGGACCTCCTACGAGCAGTACTTC
CASSVQGTSYEQYF
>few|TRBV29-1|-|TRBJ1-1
TGCAGCGTAGGACAGTCGGGCACTGAAGCTTTCTTT
CSVGQSGTEAFF
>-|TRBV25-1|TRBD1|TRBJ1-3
TGTGCCAGCAGTTCCCGTTATTGGCCAGGGGGTGGAAACACCATATATTTT
CASSSRYWPGGGNTIYF
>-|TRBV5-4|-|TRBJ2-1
TGTGCCAGCAGTCCTTCCCTCTCTCTGGGGCTCAATGAGCAGTTCTTC
CASSPSLSLGLNEQFF
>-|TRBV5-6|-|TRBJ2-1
TGTGCCAGCAGCCAGGACTCTTACAATGAGCAGTTCTTC
CASSQDSYNEQFF
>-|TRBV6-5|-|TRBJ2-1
TGTGCCAGCAGCCGACAAAAGAGCTCCTACAATGAGCAGTTCTTC
CASSRQKSSYNEQFF
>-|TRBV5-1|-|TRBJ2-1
TGCGCCAGCAGCTTGGAAGCGGAGAACAATGAGCAGTTCTTC
CASSLEAENNEQFF
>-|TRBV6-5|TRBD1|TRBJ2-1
TGTGCCAGCACATTGGACAGGGAAGGCAATGAGCAGTTCTTC
CASTLDREGNEQFF
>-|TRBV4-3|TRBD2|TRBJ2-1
TGCGCCAGCAGCCAAGTAATTGAGCGGGAGGTTTACAATGAGCAGTTCTTC
CASSQVIEREVYNEQFF
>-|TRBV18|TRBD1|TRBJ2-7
TGTGCCAGCTCATTGGACAGGTTCTACGAGCAGTACTTC
CASSLDRFYEQYF
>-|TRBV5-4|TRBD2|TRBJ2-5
TGTGCCAGCAGCTTAGATGGCCTAGCGGGAGGTAACGGAGAGACCCAGTACTTC
CASSLDGLAGGNGETQYF
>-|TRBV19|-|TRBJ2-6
TGTGCCAGTAGTATAGGTCAGTTCTCTGGGGCCAACGTCCTGACTTTC
CASSIGQFSGANVLTF
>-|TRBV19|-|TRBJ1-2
TGTGCCAGTTATCGGTTTTACTATGGCTACACCTTC
CASYRFYYGYTF
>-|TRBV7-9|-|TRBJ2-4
TGTGCCAGCAGCTGGAGACAGGTTCCCATTCAGTACTTC
CASSWRQVPIQYF
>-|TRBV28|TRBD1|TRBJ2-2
TGTGCCAGCAGTTTCCATCTCCGGGACAGTAACACCGGGGAGCTGTTTTTT
CASSFHLRDSNTGELFF
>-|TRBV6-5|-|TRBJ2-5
TGTGCCAGCAGTTGGCTAGATAGGCAAGAGACCCAGTACTTC
CASSWLDRQETQYF
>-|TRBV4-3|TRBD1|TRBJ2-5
TGCGCCAGCAGCCCCAGGACTCCCGGGACAGACCAAGAGACCCAGTACTTC
CASSPRTPGTDQETQYF
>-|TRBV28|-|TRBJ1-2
TGTGGAATTGGTTACAGGGAGGGGTACTATGGCTACACCTTC
CGIGYREGYYGYTF
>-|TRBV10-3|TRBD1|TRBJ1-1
TGTGCCATCAGTGACGGATTTGGACAGGGGGCGGGTTGGACTGAAGCTTTCTTT
CAISDGFGQGAGWTEAFF
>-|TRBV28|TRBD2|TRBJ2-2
TGTGCCAGCGACCCTGGGCTAGCGGGAGTCGGGGAGCTGTTTTTT
CASDPGLAGVGELFF
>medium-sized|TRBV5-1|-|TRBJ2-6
TGCGCCAGCAGCTTGAATGGGGGCATGGTGGCCAACGTCCTGACTTTC
CASSLNGGMVANVLTF
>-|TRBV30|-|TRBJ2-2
TGTGCCTGGAGTGTACAAAAACCATTCAACACCGGGGAGCTGTTTTTT
CAWSVQKPFNTGELFF
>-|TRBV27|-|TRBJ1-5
TGTGCCAGCAGTCATCAGGGTAGGGATCAGCCCCAGCATTTT
CASSHQGRDQPQHF